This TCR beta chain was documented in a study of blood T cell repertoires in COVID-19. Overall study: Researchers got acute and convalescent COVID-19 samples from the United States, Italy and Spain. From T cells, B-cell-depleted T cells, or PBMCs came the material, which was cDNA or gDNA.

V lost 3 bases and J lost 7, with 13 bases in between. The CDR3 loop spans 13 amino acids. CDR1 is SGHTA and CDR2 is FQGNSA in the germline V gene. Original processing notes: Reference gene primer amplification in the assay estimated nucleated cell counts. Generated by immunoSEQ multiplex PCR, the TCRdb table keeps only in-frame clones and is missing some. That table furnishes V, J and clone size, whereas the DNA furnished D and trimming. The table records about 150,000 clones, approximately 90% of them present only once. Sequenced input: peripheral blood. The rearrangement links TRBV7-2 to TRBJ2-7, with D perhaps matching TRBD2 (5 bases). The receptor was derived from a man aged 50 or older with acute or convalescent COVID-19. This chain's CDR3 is CASSLAGAGEQYF. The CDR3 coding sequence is TGTGCCAGCAGCTTGGCGGGTGCGGGTGAGCAGTACTTC.